This T cell receptor beta chain is from a study of T cell changes during pregnancy in multiple sclerosis. The repertoire was sequenced with immunoSEQ multiplex PCR; TCRdb's copy has only in-frame clones and lacks some. This sample has about 97,000 clones; around 92% occur once, and the top ten carry 2.5% to 4%. This CDR3 has 16 amino acids. Germline V gives CDR1 SGHVS, CDR2 FQNEAQ. V was clipped by 2 bases and J by 1 base, with 12 bases between them. The receptor was derived from a female donor with multiple sclerosis, enrolled in a pregnancy study. Sequencing was performed on peripheral blood, taken in the second trimester of pregnancy. The genes are TRBV7-8 and TRBJ2-1; D call uncertain. DNA of the CDR3: TGTGCCAGCAGCTTATCGGTCAGCGAATCCTACAATGAGCAGTTCTTC. It encodes CASSLSVSESYNEQFF. Supplemented by reference TRBV7-8 and TRBJ2-1, the full variable domain reads GAGVSQSPRYKVAKRGQDVALRCDPISGHVSLFWYQQALGQGPEFLTYFQNEAQLDKSGLPSDRFFAERPEGSVSTLKIQRTQQEDSAVYLCASSLSVSESYNEQFFGPGTRLTVL.